Below, 25 T cell receptor beta chains from the same sample are listed, as sequenced in a study of blood T cells in healthy people across ages. A second about 6 to 12 cycle PCR used barcoded and J-beta primers. Each CDR3 protein is one row after TCRdb ran MiXCR on the 5' RACE reads. The sample contains about 1.8 million distinct CDR3 sequences, about 50% of which appear only once. Sequenced: blood. The receptors derive from a woman aged 40 to 50 in good health.

The CDR3 spells CASSQDLPAPSGDSYNEQFF. In nucleotides, the CDR3 is TGCGCCAGCAGCCAAGATCTGCCGGCCCCTAGCGGGGATTCCTACAATGAGCAGTTCTTC. This chain links TRBV4-3 with TRBJ2-1, with 9 bases matching TRBD2. The CDR3 consists of 20 residues. Germline CDR1 and CDR2: LGHNA and YSLEER. Losses at the gene ends were 0 bases for V and 1 base for J; bases not matched to a gene: 13.

The V call is TRBV28, the J call TRBJ2-1; possible D gene TRBD1, 6 bases. Per germline, CDR1 MDHEN and CDR2 SYDVKM. Trimming left V 3 bases short and J 4 bases short, with 13 bases between. This CDR3 is 15 amino acids long. In DNA, the CDR3 is TGTGCCAGCAGTTTCGCAGGGGCTGGGTACAATGAGCAGTTCTTC. Its protein is CASSFAGAGYNEQFF.

This clonotype was seen a handful of times. The chain carries TRBV20-1 and TRBJ2-1; possible D gene TRBD2, 7 bases. The V and J ends lost 0 bases and 7 bases respectively, with 10 bases between them. CDR3 length: 13 amino acids. Germline values: CDR1 DFQATT, CDR2 SNEGSKA (reference sequence). The DNA of the CDR3 is TGCAGTGCTAGAGAGGGAGGGGGGAATGAGCAGTTCTTC. It specifies CSAREGGGNEQFF.

The chain carries TRBV27 and TRBJ1-1, with 8 positions matching TRBD1. Looked up from germline, CDR1 is MNHEY and CDR2 is SMNVEV (reference sequence). The CDR3 is made up of 14 amino acids. The junction had 9 bases not matched to a gene; V was cut back by 7 bases and J by 5 bases. In DNA, the CDR3 is TGTGCCAGCAAACCCCAGGGGGCGCGAACTGAAGCTTTCTTT. Translated, it gives CASKPQGARTEAFF.

This sequence joins TRBV6-5 and TRBJ1-5; D remains unclear. V lost 0 bases and J 7 bases, leaving 10 bases between the germline ends. Germline V CDR1 and CDR2: MNHEY, SVGAGI. The CDR3 is 14 amino acids. CDR3 bases: TGTGCCAGCAGTTACTCGGACGGGAGCCAGCCCCAGCATTTT. Translation: CASSYSDGSQPQHF.

As concerns this clonotype: The junction departs from germline at one end; a sequencing error may be responsible. The chain combines TRBV12-3 or TRBV12-4 with TRBJ2-3; no reliable D call. The CDR3 runs to 12 residues. The CDR3: CACSLSTDTQYF. The CDR3, as DNA: TGTGCCTGCAGTTTATCGACGGATACGCAGTATTTT.

This clonotype was picked up one time. The chain recombines TRBV5-6 with TRBJ1-6; D gene ambiguous. Trimming shortened V by 1 base and J by 2 bases, and 7 bases separated the two germline ends. The CDR3 runs 15 residues. Per germline, CDR1 SGHDT and CDR2 YYEEEE. CDR3 loop: CASSLPDTYNSPLHF. The CDR3 nucleotides are TGTGCCAGCAGCTTGCCGGATACCTATAATTCACCCCTCCACTTT.

The chain joins TRBV5-8 to TRBJ2-3, with 9 bases aligning to TRBD1. The V gene end was trimmed by 5 bases and the J gene end by 3 bases; junction bases not matched to a gene: 4. The CDR3 spans 14 residues. In germline, CDR1 is SGHTS, CDR2 YDEGEE. The CDR3 region is CASRRGQGTDTQYF. The CDR3 nucleotides are TGTGCCAGCAGACGTGGACAGGGGACAGATACGCAGTATTTT.

This clonotype was recorded a few times. The chain employs TRBV3-1 and TRBJ2-5, with D unresolved. Trimming shortened V by 5 bases and J by 1 base, and 11 bases separated the two germline ends. This CDR3 spans 14 amino acids. Germline V gene lookup returns CDR1 LGHDT and CDR2 YNNKEL (reference sequence). CDR3 amino acids: CASSLRTSQETQYF. The CDR3 DNA reads as TGTGCCAGCAGCTTAAGGACCTCCCAAGAGACCCAGTACTTC.

The V and J genes are TRBV7-8 and TRBJ2-7; a possible D gene is TRBD1 (6 bases). The CDR3 loop spans 16 amino acids. CDR1 and CDR2 (germline): SGHVS, FQNEAQ. Trimming shortened V by 0 bases and J by 0 bases, and 12 bases separated the two germline ends. The CDR3 coding sequence is TGTGCCAGCAGCTTAGCGCAGGGGTTCAGCTCCTACGAGCAGTACTTC. Its protein product is CASSLAQGFSSYEQYF.

This clonotype has only a few counts. The J gene is TRBJ2-1, the V gene TRBV6-2 or TRBV6-3; D is unclear. This CDR3 region has 14 residues. Germline V gives CDR1 MNHEY, CDR2 SVGEGT. The V end was cut by 7 bases, the J end by 8 bases, with 18 bases between. The CDR3: CASIPLRGMDEQFF. Here the CDR3 DNA reads TGTGCCAGCATCCCACTACGAGGTATGGATGAGCAGTTCTTC.

The gene calls are TRBV20-1 and TRBJ2-5; no reliable D call. Looked up from germline, CDR1 is DFQATT and CDR2 is SNEGSKA (reference sequence). The V end lost 8 bases, the J end lost 3 bases, and 22 bases lay between the germline ends. CDR3 length equals 15 residues. Here the CDR3 DNA reads TGCAGTTTCTTATCCGGACCTGGCGCAGAAGAGACCCAGTACTTC. As protein: CSFLSGPGAEETQYF.

The CDR3 sequence: CSASTSSDPTDTQYF. In DNA, the CDR3 is TGCAGTGCTAGCACCTCGTCCGATCCCACAGATACGCAGTATTTT. The chain combines TRBV20-1 with TRBJ2-3; D remains ambiguous. The CDR3 has 15 residues. Germline values: CDR1 DFQATT, CDR2 SNEGSKA (reference sequence). The V and J ends lost 3 bases and 2 bases respectively, with 15 bases between them.

The chain is built from TRBV12-3 or TRBV12-4 and TRBJ2-7; perhaps TRBD2 as D (6 bases). The V gene lost 3 bases and the J gene lost 0 bases, with 15 bases spanning the gap. The CDR3 covers 16 residues. The CDR3 DNA reads TGTGCCAGCAGTTTTCGGGCTAGCGATAGCTCCTACGAGCAGTACTTC. Its translation is CASSFRASDSSYEQYF.

Only a few counts were recorded for this clonotype. The chain has TRBV20-1 and TRBJ2-1; D may be TRBD2 (7 bases). The ends were cut back, 3 bases at V and 4 bases at J, with 13 bases in the middle. The CDR3 runs 14 residues. Germline V gene lookup returns CDR1 DFQATT and CDR2 SNEGSKA (reference sequence). CDR3 region: CSARRGPGYNEQFF. CDR3 DNA: TGCAGTGCTAGGCGGGGGCCTGGATACAATGAGCAGTTCTTC.

This chain links TRBV28 with TRBJ1-2; tentatively, D is TRBD1 (5 bases). Trimming took 6 bases from V and 4 from J, leaving 9 bases between them. CDR3 length: 12 residues. Germline V gene lookup returns CDR1 MDHEN and CDR2 SYDVKM. The CDR3: CASSGDPYGYTF. The CDR3 DNA follows: TGTGCCAGCAGCGGGGACCCCTATGGCTACACCTTC.

The genes are TRBV12-3 or TRBV12-4 and TRBJ1-5; D uncertain. Trimming removed 2 bases from V and 4 bases from J, with 9 bases in between. The CDR3 runs 14 residues. The CDR3 coding sequence is TGTGCCAGCAGTTTAAGGGCCGAAAATCAGCCCCAGCATTTT. It codes for CASSLRAENQPQHF.

The J gene is TRBJ2-1, the V gene TRBV20-1, with a possible D match to TRBD1 (6 bases). Between the trimmed V and J ends, which lost 2 bases and 12 bases, there was a span of 14 bases. Germline loops: CDR1 DFQATT, CDR2 SNEGSKA (reference sequence). The CDR3 covers 12 residues. The CDR3 coding sequence is TGCAGTGCTAGACCTCACAGGGATGGGCAGTTCTTC. Amino acids: CSARPHRDGQFF.

This clonotype was observed a single time. This chain joins TRBV15 and TRBJ2-1, with TRBD2 matching over 10 bases. This CDR3 is 18 amino acids long. V lost 3 bases and J lost 5; bases outside the gene matches: 13. The germline CDR1 and CDR2 sequences are LNHNV and YYDKDF (reference sequence). In nucleotides, the CDR3 is TGTGCCACCAGCAGTTTAACCGACTTAGCGGGGGGACACAATGAGCAGTTCTTC. This translates into CATSSLTDLAGGHNEQFF.

The chain joins TRBV29-1 to TRBJ2-2; 8 positions agree with TRBD1. V shed 6 bases, J shed 9 bases, and the junction held 9 bases outside the gene matches. CDR1 is SQVTM, CDR2 ANQGSEA, per germline. The CDR3 is 13 amino acids. The CDR3 DNA follows: TGCAGCGTCCGGTGGACAGGGAGGAGGGAGCTGTTTTTT. Translated: CSVRWTGRRELFF.

The chain joins TRBV7-9 to TRBJ2-7; weak D call: TRBD1 (6 bases). The J call is in doubt because the DNA end fits TRBJ2-5 better. The CDR3 spans 14 residues. CDR1 is SEHNR, CDR2 FQNEAQ, per germline (reference sequence). The DNA of the CDR3 is TGTGCCAGCAGCTCCACAGGGATCACAGAGACCCAGTACTTC. Translation: CASSSTGITETQYF.

The chain employs TRBV9 and TRBJ2-3; D tentatively reads TRBD1 or TRBD2 (6 bases each). Germline CDR1 reads SGDLS; CDR2 reads YYNGEE. V lost 0 bases and J 3 bases, leaving 11 bases between the germline ends. The CDR3 is 15 amino acids. The CDR3 nucleotides read TGTGCCAGCAGCGTAGCGGGGGCGTTGACAGATACGCAGTATTTT. Protein product: CASSVAGALTDTQYF.

This chain connects TRBV7-2 to TRBJ2-1; 7 positions match TRBD2. V trimming: 5 bases; J trimming: 2 bases; junction bases outside the gene matches: 3. The CDR3 contains 14 residues. The V gene's germline CDR1 is SGHTA and CDR2 FQGNSA. The CDR3 DNA reads as TGTGCCAGCAGCCACGGGGGGACCTACAATGAGCAGTTCTTC. Its translation is CASSHGGTYNEQFF.

Written as DNA, the CDR3 is TGTGCCAGCAGTTTAGCAAGGTGGGTCGAGGGGAACACTGAAGCTTTCTTT. Amino acids: CASSLARWVEGNTEAFF. This chain uses TRBV28 with TRBJ1-1; no firm D call. V lost 2 bases, J lost 1 base, and 17 bases lay in between. The CDR3 extends over 17 amino acids. Per the germline V gene, CDR1 is MDHEN and CDR2 is SYDVKM.

The chain combines TRBV10-3 with TRBJ2-7; 9 nucleotides agree with TRBD1. The germline gives CDR1 ENHRY, CDR2 SYGVKD. The junction had 6 bases not matched to a gene; V was cut back by 3 bases and J by 0 bases. The CDR3 consists of 16 residues. The CDR3 protein is CAISDPGTGSSYEQYF. CDR3 DNA sequence: TGTGCCATCAGTGACCCTGGGACAGGGAGCTCCTACGAGCAGTACTTC.